The next 3 T cell receptor beta chains were all read from a single sample in a study of T cell responses to AZD1222 COVID-19 vaccine. Only in-frame clones appear in the TCRdb table, and some are missing; sequencing was by immunoSEQ multiplex PCR. The table records 120,000 or so clones, roughly 91% of them present only once. Sequenced here: peripheral blood, sampled on day 0 of AZD1222 vaccination. Every receptor here comes from an adult in good health.

This clone appeared a single time. The gene calls are TRBV5-1 and TRBJ2-3, with a tentative D call TRBD1 (6 bases). The CDR3 consists of 13 residues. Germline V gene data show CDR1 as SGHRS and CDR2 as YFSETQ. V lost 0 bases, J lost 13 bases, and 15 bases lay in between. The CDR3 DNA is TGCGCCAGCAGCTTGGTTGGCGGCCGGGACAAGTATTTT. Its translation is CASSLVGGRDKYF.

The table lists this clone with a few counts. V is TRBV24-1 and J is TRBJ2-1, with 12 bases lining up with TRBD2. The CDR3 consists of 14 residues. Germline loops: CDR1 KGHDR, CDR2 SFDVKD. V lost 6 bases to trimming and J lost 10 bases; unmatched junction nucleotides: 6. The CDR3: CATSSSGGALEQFF. CDR3 bases: TGTGCCACCAGTTCTAGCGGGGGGGCATTGGAGCAGTTCTTC.

The CDR3 loop reads CASSILGSSYNEQFF. In nucleotides, the CDR3 is TGTGCCAGTAGTATCTTGGGGAGCTCCTACAATGAGCAGTTCTTC. The J gene is TRBJ2-1, the V gene TRBV19, with D perhaps matching TRBD2 (5 bases). Trimming pared 3 bases from V and 0 bases from J, leaving 9 bases between. The CDR3 consists of 15 residues. CDR1 is LNHDA and CDR2 is SQIVND in the germline V gene (reference sequence).